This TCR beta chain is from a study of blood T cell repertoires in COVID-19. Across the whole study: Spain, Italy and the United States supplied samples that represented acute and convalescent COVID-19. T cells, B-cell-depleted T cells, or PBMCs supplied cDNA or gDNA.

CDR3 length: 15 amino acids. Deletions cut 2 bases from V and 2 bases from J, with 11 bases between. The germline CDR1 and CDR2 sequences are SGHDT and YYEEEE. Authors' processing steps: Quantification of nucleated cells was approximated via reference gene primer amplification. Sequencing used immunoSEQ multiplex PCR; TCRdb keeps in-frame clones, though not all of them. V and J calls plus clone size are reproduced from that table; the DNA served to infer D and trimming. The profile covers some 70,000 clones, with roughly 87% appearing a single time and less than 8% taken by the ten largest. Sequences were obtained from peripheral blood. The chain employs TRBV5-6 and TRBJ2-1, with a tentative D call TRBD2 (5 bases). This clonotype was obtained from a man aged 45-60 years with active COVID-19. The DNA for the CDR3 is TGTGCCAGCAGCTTACCGGGAAGGACCTACAATGAGCAGTTCTTC. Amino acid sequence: CASSLPGRTYNEQFF.